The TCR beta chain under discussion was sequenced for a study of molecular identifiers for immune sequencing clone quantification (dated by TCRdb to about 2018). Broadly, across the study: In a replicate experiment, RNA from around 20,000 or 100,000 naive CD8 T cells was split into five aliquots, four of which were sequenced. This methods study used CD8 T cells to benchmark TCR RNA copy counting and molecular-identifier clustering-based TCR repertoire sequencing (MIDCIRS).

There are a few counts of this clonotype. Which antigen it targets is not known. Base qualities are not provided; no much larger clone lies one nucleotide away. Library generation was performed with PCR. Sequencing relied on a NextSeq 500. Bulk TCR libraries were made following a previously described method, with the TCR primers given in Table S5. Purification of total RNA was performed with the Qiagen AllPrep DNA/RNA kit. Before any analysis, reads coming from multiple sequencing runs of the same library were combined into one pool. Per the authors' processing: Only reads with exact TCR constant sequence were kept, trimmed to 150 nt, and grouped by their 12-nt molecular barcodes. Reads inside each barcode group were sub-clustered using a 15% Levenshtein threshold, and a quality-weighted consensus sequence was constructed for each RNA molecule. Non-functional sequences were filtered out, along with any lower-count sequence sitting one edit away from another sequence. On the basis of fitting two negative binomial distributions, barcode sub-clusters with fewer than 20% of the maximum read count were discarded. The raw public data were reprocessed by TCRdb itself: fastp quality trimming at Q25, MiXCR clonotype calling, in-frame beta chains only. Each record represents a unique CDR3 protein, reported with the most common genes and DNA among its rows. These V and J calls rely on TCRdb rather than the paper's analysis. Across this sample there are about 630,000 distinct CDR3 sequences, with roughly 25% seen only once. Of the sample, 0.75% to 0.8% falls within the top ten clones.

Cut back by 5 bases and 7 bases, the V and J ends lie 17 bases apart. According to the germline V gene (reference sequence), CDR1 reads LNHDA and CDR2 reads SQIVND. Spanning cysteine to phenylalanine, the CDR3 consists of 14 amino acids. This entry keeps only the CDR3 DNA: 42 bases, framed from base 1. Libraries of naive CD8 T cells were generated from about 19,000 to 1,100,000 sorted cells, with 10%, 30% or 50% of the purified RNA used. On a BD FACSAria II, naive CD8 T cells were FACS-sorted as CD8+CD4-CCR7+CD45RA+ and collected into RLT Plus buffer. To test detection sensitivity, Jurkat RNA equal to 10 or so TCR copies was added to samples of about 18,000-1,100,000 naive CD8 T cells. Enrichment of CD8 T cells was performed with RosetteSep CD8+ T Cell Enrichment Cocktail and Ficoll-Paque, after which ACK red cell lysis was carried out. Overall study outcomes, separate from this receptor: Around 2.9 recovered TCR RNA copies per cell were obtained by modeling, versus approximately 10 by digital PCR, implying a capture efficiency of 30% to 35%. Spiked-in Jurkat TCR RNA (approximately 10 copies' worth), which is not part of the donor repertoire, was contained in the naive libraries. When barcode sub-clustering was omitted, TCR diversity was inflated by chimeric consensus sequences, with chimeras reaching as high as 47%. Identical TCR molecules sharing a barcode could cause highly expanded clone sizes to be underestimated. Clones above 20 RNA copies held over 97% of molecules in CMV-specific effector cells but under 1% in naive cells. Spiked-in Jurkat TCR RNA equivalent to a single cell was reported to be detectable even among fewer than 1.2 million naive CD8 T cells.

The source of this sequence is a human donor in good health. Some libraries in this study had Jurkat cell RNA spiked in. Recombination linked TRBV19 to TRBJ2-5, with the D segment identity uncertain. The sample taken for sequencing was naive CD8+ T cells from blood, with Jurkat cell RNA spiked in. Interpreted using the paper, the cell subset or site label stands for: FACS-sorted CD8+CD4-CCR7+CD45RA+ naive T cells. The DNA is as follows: TGTGCCAGTAGTGCCGGATCTGCCCTGGCGACCCAGTACTTC. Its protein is CASSAGSALATQYF.